The 23 T cell receptor beta chains listed next were all sequenced from one sample in a study of blood T cell repertoires in COVID-19. The assay was immunoSEQ multiplex PCR, and TCRdb's table has in-frame clones only and misses some. The repertoire has 200,000 or so clones, 70% to 85% of them found once; the top ten carry more than 5%. Sequencing input: peripheral blood. The receptors originated from a woman aged 30 to 39 with acute or convalescent COVID-19.

The chain employs TRBV3-1 (or the pseudogene TRBV3-2) and TRBJ1-6; no definite D call. This CDR3 spans 15 amino acids. The V gene lost 4 bases and the J gene lost 7 bases, with 14 bases spanning the gap. The germline V gene encodes CDR1 LGHDT and CDR2 YNNKEL (reference sequence). The CDR3 protein is CASSPPEGKNSPLHF. DNA of the CDR3: TGTGCCAGCAGCCCTCCAGAGGGCAAGAATTCACCCCTCCACTTT.

This chain connects TRBV19 to TRBJ1-5; TRBD1 might be the D (6 bases). Germline-derived CDR1 and CDR2 are LNHDA and SQIVND (reference sequence). The CDR3 consists of 13 residues. The germline V and J ends were trimmed by 3 bases and 8 bases, with 11 bases remaining between them. CDR3 protein: CASSIQGQEPQHF. The CDR3 coding sequence is TGTGCCAGTAGTATCCAGGGGCAGGAGCCCCAGCATTTT.

The chain uses TRBV4-1 and TRBJ1-2; 11 nucleotides line up with TRBD1. Trimming took 3 bases from V and 8 from J; bases not matched to a gene: 5. The CDR3 has 14 amino acids. From germline, CDR1 is MGHRA and CDR2 YSYEKL. The CDR3 coding sequence is TGCGCCAGCAGCCACCAGGACAGGGGGCGCGGCTACACCTTC. As protein: CASSHQDRGRGYTF.

V gene TRBV19 combines with J gene TRBJ1-1, with 9 bases lining up with TRBD1. V was clipped by 8 bases and J by 11 bases; unmatched bases: 3. Germline CDR1 LNHDA, CDR2 SQIVND (reference sequence). The CDR3 length is 10 residues. CDR3 nucleotide sequence: TGTGCCAGTGGGGACAGGGCCGCTTTCTTT. Residues: CASGDRAAFF. The full variable domain, in which reference TRBV19 and TRBJ1-1 provide the parts outside the CDR3, is DGGITQSPKYLFRKEGQNVTLSCEQNLNHDAMYWYRQDPGQGLRLIYYSQIVNDFQKGDIAEGYSVSREKKESFPLTVTSAQKNPTAFYLCASGDRAAFFGQGTRLTVV.

The CDR3 loop is CASSYSRETQYF. The CDR3 region has the DNA TGTGCCAGCAGTTACTCACGGGAGACCCAGTACTTC. The chain recombines TRBV6-6 with TRBJ2-5; D remains unclear. There are 12 residues in the CDR3. V was shortened by 0 bases and J by 5 bases, with 4 bases between the two germline ends. Germline V gene data show CDR1 as MNHNY and CDR2 as SVGAGI (reference sequence).

The rearrangement links TRBV4-3 to TRBJ2-1, with D perhaps TRBD1 (6 bases). Germline CDR1 and CDR2: LGHNA and YSLEER. V was cut by 3 bases and J by 9 bases, with 15 bases left in between. The CDR3 is 14 residues long. Here the CDR3 reads CASSQLQGPSEQFF. DNA of the CDR3: TGCGCCAGCAGCCAGCTACAGGGTCCAAGTGAGCAGTTCTTC.

The chain carries TRBV3-1 (or the pseudogene TRBV3-2) and TRBJ2-7; possibly TRBD2 for D (6 bases). This CDR3 contains 15 residues. Trimming cost V 4 bases and J 3 bases, with 16 bases left between them. Germline CDR1 LGHDT, CDR2 YNNKEL (reference sequence). In DNA form, the CDR3 reads TGTGCCAGCAGCCCCCGTCGGCAGGGAGGCTACGAGCAGTACTTC. It codes for CASSPRRQGGYEQYF.

This chain uses TRBV7-2 with TRBJ1-5; 11 nucleotides match TRBD1. Germline V gene lookup returns CDR1 SGHTA and CDR2 FQGNSA. With 3 bases clipped from V and 5 bases from J, the junction kept 6 bases outside the gene matches. The CDR3 is 16 amino acids. CDR3 residues: CASSFTPGQGDQPQHF. CDR3 DNA sequence: TGTGCCAGCAGCTTTACTCCGGGACAGGGGGATCAGCCCCAGCATTTT.

The J gene is TRBJ1-4, the V gene TRBV29-1; D might be TRBD1 (6 bases). Trimming shortened V by 7 bases and J by 8 bases, and 23 bases separated the two germline ends. The CDR3 totals 15 residues. CDR1 and CDR2 (germline): SQVTM, ANQGSEA. This chain's CDR3 is CSASLTGSVREKLFF. The CDR3 region has the DNA TGCAGCGCTTCCCTAACAGGGTCGGTCCGCGAAAAACTGTTTTTT.

This clone was picked up one time. The chain employs TRBV19 and TRBJ2-3; D call uncertain. This CDR3 contains 13 residues. V lost 3 bases, J lost 4 bases, and 8 bases lay in between. CDR1 is LNHDA, CDR2 SQIVND, per germline (reference sequence). The CDR3 loop reads CASSIGTADTQYF. CDR3 DNA: TGTGCCAGTAGTATTGGCACCGCAGATACGCAGTATTTT.

In the case of this clone: An end of the junction does not agree with germline; a read error may underlie this. The V gene is TRBV11-2, the J gene TRBJ1-3; D is ambiguous. The CDR3 length is 16 residues. The V gene's germline CDR1 is SGHAT and CDR2 FQNNGV. The CDR3 DNA is TGTGCCAGCAGCTCGACGAGCTCCCTCAGAGGAAGCACCATATATTTT. Protein: CASSSTSSLRGSTIYF.

The chain recombines TRBV4-1 with TRBJ2-7; D might be TRBD2 (6 bases). This CDR3 is 12 amino acids long. The V end lost 11 bases, the J end lost 4 bases, and 15 bases lay between the germline ends. CDR1 and CDR2 (germline): MGHRA, YSYEKL. CDR3 in amino acids: CASAGLGYEQYF. The CDR3 DNA reads TGCGCCTCGGCGGGGCTCGGGTACGAGCAGTACTTC.

This chain links TRBV9 with TRBJ2-1; 8 nucleotides line up with TRBD1. The CDR3 length is 14 residues. V lost 4 bases, J lost 8 bases, and 8 bases stayed unmatched. Germline-derived CDR1 and CDR2 are SGDLS and YYNGEE. The CDR3 loop reads CASSPPGGKDEQFF. Here the CDR3 DNA reads TGTGCCAGCAGCCCTCCAGGGGGCAAGGATGAGCAGTTCTTC.

A single count supports this clone. This chain connects TRBV7-9 to TRBJ1-6; perhaps TRBD1 as D (5 bases). Trimming shortened V by 4 bases and J by 0 bases, and 13 bases separated the two germline ends. The CDR3 runs to 17 residues. CDR1 SEHNR and CDR2 FQNEAQ come from the germline V gene (reference sequence). The CDR3 loop reads CASSSRGDSSYNSPLHF. DNA of the CDR3: TGTGCCAGCAGCTCCCGGGGGGATAGCTCCTATAATTCACCCCTCCACTTT. Full variable domain (remainder filled in from reference TRBV7-9 and TRBJ1-6): DTGVSQNPRHKITKRGQNVTFRCDPISEHNRLYWYRQTLGQGPEFLTYFQNEAQLEKSRLLSDRFSAERPKGSFSTLEIQRTEQGDSAMYLCASSSRGDSSYNSPLHFGNGTRLTVT.

The J gene is TRBJ2-2, the V gene TRBV10-3, with 7 bases fitting TRBD1. The CDR3 contains 15 residues. The V and J ends lost 4 bases and 3 bases, in that order; junction bases with no gene match: 5. CDR1 is ENHRY, CDR2 SYGVKD, per germline. CDR3 DNA: TGTGCCATCAGTGTAGGACAGGCCGACACCGGGGAGCTGTTTTTT. Amino acid sequence: CAISVGQADTGELFF.

V usage is TRBV11-3 and J usage is TRBJ2-7; possible D gene TRBD2, 6 bases. Germline CDR1 reads SGHNT; CDR2 reads YENEEA. This CDR3 has 14 residues. The V end lost 2 bases, the J end lost 3 bases, and 11 bases lay between the germline ends. The CDR3 DNA is TGTGCCAGCAGCTTATATTTCGGGGGCTACGAGCAGTACTTC. Amino acids: CASSLYFGGYEQYF.

This chain uses TRBV11-2 with TRBJ2-7, with TRBD1 identical over 7 bases. After removal of 5 bases from V and 0 bases from J, the junction contained 7 bases not matched to a gene. Germline CDR1 reads SGHAT; CDR2 reads FQNNGV. The CDR3 runs 15 residues. CDR3 loop: CASSDSGTASYEQYF. For the CDR3, the DNA is TGTGCCAGCAGCGACTCCGGGACAGCCTCCTACGAGCAGTACTTC.

This sequence joins TRBV4-3 and TRBJ1-1; 9 bases match TRBD1. The V gene end was trimmed by 3 bases and the J gene end by 11 bases; junction bases not matched to a gene: 7. The CDR3 runs 13 residues. Germline CDR1 reads LGHNA; CDR2 reads YSLEER. The CDR3 here is CASSQGTGSGAFF. The DNA of the CDR3 is TGCGCCAGCAGCCAGGGGACAGGGTCTGGGGCTTTCTTT.

The chain has TRBV6-2 or TRBV6-3 and TRBJ1-2; 8 bases map to TRBD1. The germline V gene has CDR1 MNHEY and CDR2 SVGEGT. The length of the CDR3 is 12 residues. J gave up 5 bases and V 6 bases, and 2 bases lay outside the gene matches. The CDR3 bases are TGTGCCAGCAGCCGGACAGGGTATGGCTACACCTTC. Amino acid sequence: CASSRTGYGYTF.

The V and J genes are TRBV7-2 and TRBJ2-7; 11 nucleotides line up with TRBD2. The germline CDR1 and CDR2 sequences are SGHTA and FQGNSA. The CDR3 runs 19 residues. V lost 1 base, J lost 2 bases, and 13 bases stayed unmatched. The CDR3 DNA is TGTGCCAGCAGCTTAGTCGGACACGGGACTAGCGGTCAGACCTACGAGCAGTACTTC. It translates to CASSLVGHGTSGQTYEQYF.

This rearrangement joins TRBV28 to TRBJ2-7; 9 nucleotides line up with TRBD1. Germline loops: CDR1 MDHEN, CDR2 SYDVKM. V was pared by 6 bases and J by 6 bases, with 6 bases of the junction left unmatched. This CDR3 comprises 13 residues. The CDR3 nucleotides are TGTGCCAGCAGCCGGACAGGGGTCAGCGAGCAGTACTTC. This encodes CASSRTGVSEQYF.

The chain links TRBV4-3 to TRBJ2-3, with D uncertain. This CDR3 comprises 15 residues. Deletions cut 1 base from V and 5 bases from J, with 13 bases between. Germline V gene sequence: CDR1 LGHNA, CDR2 YSLEER. The CDR3 sequence is CASSQVWLEGDTQYF. The CDR3 bases are TGCGCCAGCAGCCAAGTCTGGCTAGAAGGAGATACGCAGTATTTT.

The gene calls are TRBV19 and TRBJ1-5; TRBD1 aligns across 7 bases. V lost 7 bases, J lost 0 bases, and 9 bases stayed unmatched. Germline CDR1 is LNHDA and CDR2 is SQIVND (reference sequence). The CDR3 runs to 16 residues. CDR3 in DNA: TGTGCCAGTATCTCGGGACAGCCTTATAGCAATCAGCCCCAGCATTTT. Translating it yields CASISGQPYSNQPQHF.